The 25 T cell receptor beta chains in this list originate from one sample, sequenced in a study of blood T cells in healthy people across ages. A second PCR of roughly 7 to 11 cycles used a sample-barcoded 5' primer and a J-beta primer mix. MiXCR, run by TCRdb on the 5' RACE reads, gives a single entry per CDR3 protein. The sample yields hundreds of thousands of distinct CDR3 sequences, 25% to 35% seen once. Sequenced material: blood. These receptors originate from a woman older than 75 in good health.

This clonotype was found many times. In DNA, the CDR3 is TGCAGTGCTACCCGACAGATACATGGCTACACCTTC. Protein product: CSATRQIHGYTF. This chain connects TRBV20-1 to TRBJ1-2, with a possible D match to TRBD1 (5 bases). Deletions cut 4 bases from V and 6 bases from J, with 12 bases between. CDR3 length: 12 amino acids. Germline lookup yields CDR1 DFQATT and CDR2 SNEGSKA (reference sequence).

CDR3 in DNA: TGTGCCAGCAGCCATCTGGGACAGGTTGACCGATACGAGCAGTACTTC. This translates into CASSHLGQVDRYEQYF. This chain joins TRBV7-2 and TRBJ2-7, with 8 bases matching TRBD1. V gave up 5 bases and J gave up 4 bases; unmatched junction bases: 13. CDR3 length: 16 amino acids. The germline CDR1 and CDR2 sequences are SGHTA and FQGNSA.

This clonotype occurred many times. V and J are TRBV21-1 and TRBJ1-5; the listed D gene, TRBD1, was not tested against the DNA. TRBV21-1 is a pseudogene locus. The CDR3 length is 16 residues. CDR3 amino acids: CASSPRAPDRAGPQHF. The CDR3, as DNA: TGTGCCAGCAGCCCACGGGCCCCGGACAGGGCAGGGCCCCAGCATTTT.

This clonotype was picked up many times. The CDR3 bases are TGTGCCAGCAGTGAATCGGACAGGCCAGCGGAAGGCTACACCTTC. Amino acid sequence: CASSESDRPAEGYTF. V is TRBV25-1 and J is TRBJ1-2, with TRBD1 identical over 7 bases. The CDR3 consists of 15 residues. The V segment lost 1 base and the J segment 8 bases; nucleotides outside the gene matches: 10. Per germline, CDR1 MGHDK and CDR2 SYGVNS.

The V and J genes are TRBV12-3 or TRBV12-4 and TRBJ1-2; 7 nucleotides line up with TRBD1. The CDR3 has 14 amino acids. Trimming removed 5 bases from V and 2 bases from J; junction bases left unmatched: 5. The CDR3 loop reads CASSDPTGNYGYTF. The DNA of the CDR3 is TGTGCCAGCAGTGACCCGACAGGGAACTATGGCTACACCTTC.

A remark on this clonotype: A much larger clone differs from this one at a single base, so this may be a read error. The chain joins TRBV10-3 to TRBJ2-4; 7 nucleotides match TRBD2. The germline gives CDR1 ENHRY, CDR2 SYGVKD. The CDR3 is 17 amino acids. CDR3 residues: CAISESREGLTKNIQHF. The DNA for the CDR3 is TGTGCCATCAGTGAGTCAAGGGAGGGACTTACCAAAAACATTCAGCACTTC.

The genes are TRBV6-2 or TRBV6-3 and TRBJ2-7, with 7 bases identical to TRBD1. In germline, CDR1 is MNHEY, CDR2 SVGEGT. The V gene end was trimmed by 5 bases and the J gene end by 5 bases; junction bases not matched to a gene: 6. CDR3 size: 13 residues. CDR3 sequence: CASSDPGQNEQYF. In nucleotides, the CDR3 is TGTGCCAGCAGTGACCCGGGACAGAACGAGCAGTACTTC.

The chain joins TRBV3-1 to TRBJ1-1; TRBD1 matches 7 bases. Germline-derived CDR1 and CDR2 are LGHDT and YNNKEL (reference sequence). J was trimmed by 1 base and V by 4 bases; bases with no gene match: 6. The CDR3 is 15 amino acids. This CDR3 is CASSPIQGGNTEAFF. The CDR3 nucleotides read TGTGCCAGCAGCCCAATCCAGGGGGGGAACACTGAAGCTTTCTTT. Supplemented by reference TRBV3-1 and TRBJ1-1, the full variable domain reads DTAVSQTPKYLVTQMGNDKSIKCEQNLGHDTMYWYKQDSKKFLKIMFSYNNKELIINETVPNRFSPKSPDKAHLNLHINSLELGDSAVYFCASSPIQGGNTEAFFGQGTRLTVV.

Many counts were recorded for this clonotype. This chain joins TRBV6-6 and TRBJ1-2; 7 bases fit TRBD1. This CDR3 has 17 residues. The trim removed 5 bases at V and 0 bases at J, leaving 12 bases unmatched. Germline V gene sequence: CDR1 MNHNY, CDR2 SVGAGI (reference sequence). This CDR3 reads CASSLLRGGQANYGYTF. The CDR3 bases are TGTGCCAGCAGTCTACTTAGAGGGGGCCAAGCTAACTATGGCTACACCTTC.

The DNA for the CDR3 is TGCGCCAGCAGCCAAGATCCCGGGAGGGCCTACGAGCAGTACTTC. Translation: CASSQDPGRAYEQYF. This sequence joins TRBV4-3 and TRBJ2-4; 8 bases are shared with TRBD2. The J call is uncertain, as TRBJ2-7 better fits the DNA end. The CDR3 totals 15 residues. Per the germline V gene, CDR1 is LGHNA and CDR2 is YSLEER.

This clonotype was seen just once. The rearrangement joins TRBV5-1 to TRBJ1-2; D is possibly TRBD1 (5 bases). CDR1 is SGHRS, CDR2 YFSETQ, per germline. The CDR3 consists of 15 residues. Deletions cut 4 bases from V and 5 bases from J, with 18 bases between. DNA for the CDR3: TGCGCCAGCAGCCCAAACCCCGGGACGGCTTATGGCTACACCTTC. Its protein is CASSPNPGTAYGYTF.

This chain uses TRBV28 with TRBJ1-1; TRBD1 is a possible D gene (6 bases). Germline V CDR1 and CDR2: MDHEN, SYDVKM. V lost 8 bases, J lost 5 bases, and 18 bases lay in between. This CDR3 spans 14 amino acids. The CDR3 DNA sequence: TGTGCCAGCCGGGGGCCGGGTCCGCAGACTGAAGCTTTCTTT. It codes for CASRGPGPQTEAFF.

For this clonotype: A much larger clone lies one base from this, so it may be a read error. The chain combines TRBV7-9 with TRBJ2-1; 8 nucleotides align to TRBD1. V trimming: 4 bases; J trimming: 10 bases; junction bases outside the gene matches: 6. CDR1 and CDR2 (germline): SEHNR, FQNEAQ (reference sequence). This CDR3 has 13 amino acids. The DNA for the CDR3 is TGTGCCAGCAGCTCTGACAGGGGCTACGAGCAGTTCTTC. Translation: CASSSDRGYEQFF.

In this sample, this clonotype turned up many times. For the CDR3, the DNA is TGCAGCGTTGTTGTCACACAAGAGACCCAGTACTTC. It yields the protein CSVVVTQETQYF. The chain carries TRBV29-1 and TRBJ2-5; D not certain. This CDR3 comprises 12 residues. Germline V lookup: CDR1 SQVTM, CDR2 ANQGSEA. V lost 4 bases and J lost 2, with 8 bases in between.

For this clonotype: This sequence may be a read error, since a much larger clone differs from it by one base. This chain joins TRBV6-2 or TRBV6-3 and TRBJ2-3; no clear D gene. CDR1 and CDR2 from the germline V gene are MNHEY and SVGEGT. The CDR3 is 18 amino acids. V lost 3 bases and J lost 2, with 21 bases in between. The CDR3 is CASSYEVLQSFITDTQYF. As DNA, the CDR3 is TGTGCCAGCAGTTATGAGGTCCTACAGAGTTTTATCACAGATACGCAGTATTTT.

This clonotype came up once. The rearrangement uses TRBV9 and TRBJ2-1; 11 bases line up with TRBD2. The CDR3 contains 18 residues. V lost 0 bases, J lost 0 bases, and 5 bases stayed unmatched. CDR1 and CDR2 (germline): SGDLS, YYNGEE. CDR3 sequence reads: CASSVDLSGRASYNEQFF. DNA of the CDR3: TGTGCCAGCAGCGTAGACCTTAGCGGGAGGGCCTCCTACAATGAGCAGTTCTTC.

This clonotype showed up many times. The chain is built from TRBV14 and TRBJ2-7; D may match TRBD1 or TRBD2 (5 bases each). Trimming removed 0 bases from V and 0 bases from J, with 12 bases in between. Germline-derived CDR1 and CDR2 are SGHDN and FVKESK. CDR3 size: 16 residues. The CDR3 region has the DNA TGTGCCAGCAGCCAAGAGGAGGACACGGGCTCCTACGAGCAGTACTTC. Translating gives CASSQEEDTGSYEQYF.

The sample holds many counts of this clonotype. V usage is TRBV6-2 or TRBV6-3 and J usage is TRBJ2-3, with TRBD2 matching over 9 bases. Germline lookup yields CDR1 MNHEY and CDR2 SVGEGT. CDR3 length equals 16 residues. Losses at the gene ends were 6 bases for V and 5 bases for J; bases not matched to a gene: 12. The CDR3 bases are TGTGCCAGCAGCTTGGTCGGCGGGGGGGCAATAGATACGCAGTATTTT. Its translation: CASSLVGGGAIDTQYF.

This clonotype was observed many times. The chain uses TRBV20-1 and TRBJ2-1; D is perhaps TRBD1 or TRBD2 (5 bases each). The V and J ends lost 6 bases and 7 bases respectively, with 16 bases between them. Germline V gene lookup returns CDR1 DFQATT and CDR2 SNEGSKA (reference sequence). The CDR3 contains 13 residues. CDR3 DNA sequence: TGCAGTGCCGTACCGAGGGGTTGGAATGAGCAGTTCTTC. This sequence encodes CSAVPRGWNEQFF.

This clonotype was observed a handful of times. The chain combines TRBV25-1 with TRBJ1-6; perhaps TRBD1 as D (5 bases). Germline CDR1 is MGHDK and CDR2 is SYGVNS. Trimming took 5 bases from V and 8 from J, leaving 13 bases between them. This CDR3 contains 14 residues. For the CDR3, the DNA is TGTGCCAGCAGTCGATCCAGGGCTTATTCACCCCTCCACTTT. Its translation: CASSRSRAYSPLHF.

This clonotype was seen a few times. The V gene is TRBV24-1, the J gene TRBJ2-3; D is unresolved. V was shortened by 7 bases and J by 2 bases, with 9 bases between the two germline ends. Germline V gene sequence: CDR1 KGHDR, CDR2 SFDVKD. The CDR3 has 13 residues. The CDR3 region is CATRDGYTDTQYF. As DNA, the CDR3 is TGTGCCACCAGAGACGGCTACACAGATACGCAGTATTTT.

The table lists this clonotype with many counts. V and J are TRBV7-2 and TRBJ2-4; 7 nucleotides line up with TRBD2. Per germline, CDR1 SGHTA and CDR2 FQGNSA. The CDR3 sequence is 15 residues long. J gave up 6 bases and V 1 base, and 6 bases lay outside the gene matches. CDR3 in DNA: TGTGCCAGCAGCTTAGGGAAGCGGGGCAGAAACATTCAGTACTTC. This codes for CASSLGKRGRNIQYF.

Here the CDR3 reads CSVADRYTGELFF. CDR3 DNA sequence: TGCAGCGTTGCGGACAGATACACCGGGGAGCTGTTTTTT. The chain links TRBV29-1 to TRBJ2-2; TRBD1 is a possible D gene (6 bases). The CDR3 is 13 residues long. The ends were cut back, 4 bases at V and 3 bases at J, with 9 bases in the middle. Germline loops: CDR1 SQVTM, CDR2 ANQGSEA.

This rearrangement joins TRBV29-1 to TRBJ1-5; no firm D call. Between the trimmed V and J ends, which lost 7 bases and 3 bases, there was a span of 13 bases. The CDR3 runs 13 residues. Germline loops: CDR1 SQVTM, CDR2 ANQGSEA. Here the CDR3 DNA reads TGCAGCGCGTGGGTCGGAGACAATCAGCCCCAGCATTTT. Translating gives CSAWVGDNQPQHF.

On this clonotype: Just one base apart from a much larger clone, this may be a read error. The chain joins TRBV6-2 or TRBV6-3 to TRBJ2-5; D may be TRBD1 or TRBD2 (5 bases each). V shed 6 bases and J shed 9 bases, with 14 bases lying between them. The CDR3 is 12 residues long. Germline CDR1 and CDR2: MNHEY and SVGEGT. In DNA, the CDR3 is TGTGCCAGCAGATGGGGGACGAAGGCCCAGTACTTC. Residues: CASRWGTKAQYF.